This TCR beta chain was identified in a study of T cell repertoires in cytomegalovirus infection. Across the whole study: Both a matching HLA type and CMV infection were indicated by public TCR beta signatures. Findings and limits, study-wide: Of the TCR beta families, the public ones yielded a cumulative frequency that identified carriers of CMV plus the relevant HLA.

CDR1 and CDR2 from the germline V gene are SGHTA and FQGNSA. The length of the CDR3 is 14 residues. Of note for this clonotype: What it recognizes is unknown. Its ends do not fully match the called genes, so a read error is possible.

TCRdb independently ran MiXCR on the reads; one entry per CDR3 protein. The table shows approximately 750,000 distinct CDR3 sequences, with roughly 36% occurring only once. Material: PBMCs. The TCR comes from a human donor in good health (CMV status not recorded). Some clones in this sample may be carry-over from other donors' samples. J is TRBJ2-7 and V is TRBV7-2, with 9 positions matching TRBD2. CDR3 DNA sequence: TGTTCCAGCAGCTCCCGGCGGGGGGGCAACGAGCAGTACTTC. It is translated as CSSSSRRGGNEQYF.